A single sample gave rise to the 2 T cell receptor beta chains below, sequenced in a study of breast tumors, draining lymph nodes, adjacent tissues. Samples came from axillary lymph nodes draining the breast cancer. One entry per CDR3 protein results from TCRdb running MiXCR on the multiplex PCR reads. This table holds approximately 100,000 distinct CDR3 sequences, 21% found once. Sample: axillary lymph node tissue. Source of these receptors: a female donor with breast cancer. Some clones in this sample may be carry-over from other donors' samples.

At least ten counts were recorded for this clonotype. CDR3 protein: CSASSGTGSYEQYF. The CDR3 coding sequence is TGCAGTGCTAGCTCCGGGACAGGGTCCTACGAGCAGTACTTC. This sequence joins TRBV20-1 and TRBJ2-7; 9 bases are a match to TRBD1. V lost 3 bases and J lost 1; bases outside the gene matches: 4. Germline loops: CDR1 DFQATT, CDR2 SNEGSKA (reference sequence). The CDR3 has 14 amino acids.

J is TRBJ2-2 and V is TRBV28, with 10 bases that match TRBD1. This CDR3 is 15 amino acids long. CDR1 is MDHEN, CDR2 SYDVKM, per germline. The trim removed 6 bases at V and 4 bases at J, leaving 5 bases unmatched. This chain's CDR3 is CASRGTGVGTGELFF. CDR3 coding DNA: TGTGCCAGCAGGGGGACAGGGGTGGGCACCGGGGAGCTGTTTTTT. The complete variable domain, with remaining parts taken from reference TRBV28 and TRBJ2-2, reads DVKVTQSSRYLVKRTGEKVFLECVQDMDHENMFWYRQDPGLGLRLIYFSYDVKMKEKGDIPEGYSVSREKKERFSLILESASTNQTSMYLCASRGTGVGTGELFFGEGSRLTVL.